This TCR beta chain was recovered during a study of cytomegalovirus exposure and HLA in healthy donors. Study information: Findings of an earlier analysis included over 95 million unique TCR beta sequences from some 200 million T cells. Study-level results: Later analysis demonstrated an association between a missense DCLRE1C variant and TCR beta V- and J-gene trimming. The study recorded 164 TCR beta chains that were cytomegalovirus-associated. After further analysis at a later stage, 16,951 TCR beta sequences were associated with HLA alleles at 0.05 false discovery rate.

The PCR employed 60 Vbeta primers together with 13 Jbeta primers. The data were produced by immunoSEQ multiplex PCR, yet TCRdb's version contains in-frame clones alone and is incomplete. Counted here are about 170,000 clones, around 62% occurring once; the ten biggest clones make up about 3.2%. Turning to this clone: The antigen is not known.

The CDR3 runs to 16 residues. V was trimmed by 5 bases and J by 0 bases, leaving 16 bases between them. Germline assignment: CDR1 MNHEY and CDR2 SMNVEV (reference sequence). The receptor comes from a man between 35 and 55 years old in good health and CMV-seronegative. Sequenced input: PBMCs. The chain employs TRBV27 and TRBJ2-5; a weak D match, TRBD1 (6 bases). This chain's CDR3 is CASSRTEARYQETQYF. DNA for the CDR3: TGTGCCAGCAGTAGGACAGAGGCCCGGTACCAAGAGACCCAGTACTTC.